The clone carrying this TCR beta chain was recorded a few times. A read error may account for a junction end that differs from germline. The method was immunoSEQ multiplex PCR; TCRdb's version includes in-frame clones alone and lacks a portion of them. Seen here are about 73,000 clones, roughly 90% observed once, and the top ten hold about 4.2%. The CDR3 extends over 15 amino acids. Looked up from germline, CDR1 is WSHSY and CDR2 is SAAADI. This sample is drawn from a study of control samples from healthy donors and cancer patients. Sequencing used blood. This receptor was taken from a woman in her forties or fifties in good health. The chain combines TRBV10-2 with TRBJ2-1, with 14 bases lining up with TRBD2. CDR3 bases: TGCGCCAGCACCAGACTAGCGGGAGGGTACAGTGAGCAGTTCTTC. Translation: CASTRLAGGYSEQFF.